These T cell receptor beta chains were read from a single sample in a study of cytomegalovirus exposure and HLA in healthy donors. Some clones are missing from TCRdb's copy, which holds only in-frame ones; the method was immunoSEQ multiplex PCR. The table includes 35,000 to 50,000 clones, around 62% detected once. Source material: PBMCs. The origin of the receptors is a human donor in good health. Each CDR3 is given with its conserved first and last residue. The D gene is left open where the match is weak. Only some rows state a clone size, as once, few, many or a class for expanded clones.

CDR3nt,CDR3aa,j_gene,v_gene,d_gene,abundance
TGCGCCAGCAGCCCACAGGGGGTTGACGCAGATACGCAGTATTTT,CASSPQGVDADTQYF,TRBJ2-3,TRBV5-1,TRBD1,few
TGCAGCGTTCTGATTTACCGGGACTCTCCCGAGCAGTACTTC,CSVLIYRDSPEQYF,TRBJ2-7,TRBV29-1,.,.
TGTGCCACTTCCCGACAGGGGGAGAACACTGAAGCTTTCTTT,CATSRQGENTEAFF,TRBJ1-1,TRBV2,TRBD1,.
TGTGCCAGCAGCCTAAGTATTTGGGGCTACACCTTC,CASSLSIWGYTF,TRBJ1-2,TRBV5-6,.,few
TGTGCCAGCAGGTTACAGGGGTCTGGCTACACCTTC,CASRLQGSGYTF,TRBJ1-2,TRBV28,TRBD1,.
TGTGCCAGCAGCGCCGGGATCACCTCACCCCTCCACTTT,CASSAGITSPLHF,TRBJ1-6,TRBV7-3,.,once
TGCAGCGTTCAGGGCGGGGGCAGAGAGACCCAGTACTTC,CSVQGGGRETQYF,TRBJ2-5,TRBV29-1,.,.
TGTGCCAGCAGCTTGGACAGAGACACCGGGGAGCTGTTTTTT,CASSLDRDTGELFF,TRBJ2-2,TRBV5-4,.,once
TGTGCCAGCAGCCCACCGCGATCACCCCTCCACTTT,CASSPPRSPLHF,TRBJ1-6,TRBV6-6,.,few
TGCGCCAGCAGCCATCCGGTGGGGGGGGGAAATATCTATGGCTACACCTTC,CASSHPVGGGNIYGYTF,TRBJ1-2,TRBV4-1,.,.
TGTGCCAGCAGCTTAGAGGGCGGGGGGGCCTACGAGCAGTACTTC,CASSLEGGGAYEQYF,TRBJ2-7,TRBV11-2,TRBD2,.
TGTGCCAGCAGCTTACTTGGGCAGACAAATTCACCCCTCCACTTT,CASSLLGQTNSPLHF,TRBJ1-6,TRBV7-2,.,few
TGTGCCATCGACAGCCAGAACACTGAAGCTTTCTTT,CAIDSQNTEAFF,TRBJ1-1,TRBV2,.,.
TGCGCCAGCAGCGAAGGGACAGACGGATTATATGGCTACACCTTC,CASSEGTDGLYGYTF,TRBJ1-2,TRBV10-1,TRBD1,.
TGTGCCAGCAGCTTAGACGGGTTTGGCTACACCTTC,CASSLDGFGYTF,TRBJ1-2,TRBV7-2,.,.
TGTGCCAGCAGCTTGGCCGGGACTAACTATGGCTACACCTTC,CASSLAGTNYGYTF,TRBJ1-2,TRBV7-8,.,.
TGTGCCAGCTCAGGGGGCAATCAGCCCCAGCATTTT,CASSGGNQPQHF,TRBJ1-5,TRBV11-2,.,once
TGCGCCAGCAGCTTGGTCCAGGGGGCCACAAATAATTCACCCCTCCACTTT,CASSLVQGATNNSPLHF,TRBJ1-6,TRBV5-1,TRBD1,.
TGTGCCAGCAGCGCCAACCCACAGACCCCCCACAATGAGCAGTTCTTC,CASSANPQTPHNEQFF,TRBJ2-1,TRBV9,.,.
TGTGCCAGTAGCGGGGGAGGGGCGCTTGGTGGCTACACCTTC,CASSGGGALGGYTF,TRBJ1-2,TRBV19,.,.
TGTGCCAGTAGTATGCTAGCGGACAATGAGCAGTTCTTC,CASSMLADNEQFF,TRBJ2-1,TRBV19,TRBD2,.
TGTGCCAGCAGCTTAGCCACCGGGACACTGTCCTACGAGCAGTACTTC,CASSLATGTLSYEQYF,TRBJ2-7,TRBV7-2,.,.
TGCGCCAGCAGCTTGGGTGGGACAGGGGGCACCTACGAGCAGTACTTC,CASSLGGTGGTYEQYF,TRBJ2-7,TRBV5-1,TRBD1,.
TGTGCCAGCAGCCCCGGATGGGCCAGCGAGCAGTACTTC,CASSPGWASEQYF,TRBJ2-7,TRBV7-9,.,once
TGCGCCAGCAGCTTGCCGGACTATGGCTACACCTTC,CASSLPDYGYTF,TRBJ1-2,TRBV5-1,.,.
TGTGCCAGAAGCTTGGGCAGGGACAATGAGCAGTTCTTC,CARSLGRDNEQFF,TRBJ2-1,TRBV5-3,.,.
TGTGCCAGCAGCCCAATCGGAGCCTACACAGATACGCAGTATTTT,CASSPIGAYTDTQYF,TRBJ2-3,TRBV28,.,.
TGTGCCAGCAGACAACAGGGGGCGGCATGGGATCAGCCCCAGCATTTT,CASRQQGAAWDQPQHF,TRBJ1-5,TRBV28,TRBD1,.
TGTGCCAGTAGAGACAGGACAGGGAGAGCCAAAAACATTCAGTACTTC,CASRDRTGRAKNIQYF,TRBJ2-4,TRBV19,TRBD1,.
TGCAGCGTTGAAGATTGGTACAGGGCGAGACAGTCTAACTATGGCTACACCTTC,CSVEDWYRARQSNYGYTF,TRBJ1-2,TRBV29-1,.,.
TGTGCCAGCAGCTTAGGTGATTTCCGCGGAGCTGAAGCTTTCTTT,CASSLGDFRGAEAFF,TRBJ1-1,TRBV7-9,.,.
TGTGCCAGCAACCTTTTGGGGACAAGTCGGAACTATGGCTACACCTTC,CASNLLGTSRNYGYTF,TRBJ1-2,TRBV5-6,.,few
TGCGCCAGCAGCCAAGTAGGGGAACGAATGAGTGGCTACACCTTC,CASSQVGERMSGYTF,TRBJ1-2,TRBV4-1,.,.
TGTGCCAGCAGTGCACTCACAGCGACTACAGCTAACTATGGCTACACCTTC,CASSALTATTANYGYTF,TRBJ1-2,TRBV6-1,.,few
TGTGCCAGCTCACCCCGGGACAGGGATAATCAGCCCCAGCATTTT,CASSPRDRDNQPQHF,TRBJ1-5,TRBV18,TRBD1,.
TGTGCCAGCAGCCAGACAGGCCCCACTGGTTTTTATGAAAAACTGTTTTTT,CASSQTGPTGFYEKLFF,TRBJ1-4,TRBV5-6,.,few
TGTGCCAGCAGTTACCGGGACAGGCGCTCCTACGAGCAGTACTTC,CASSYRDRRSYEQYF,TRBJ2-7,TRBV6-5,TRBD1,.
TGTGCCATCAGACCAGCCCGGGACAGCCCGAACAATGAGCAGTTCTTC,CAIRPARDSPNNEQFF,TRBJ2-1,TRBV10-3,TRBD1,.
TGTGCCACCAGCAGAGCAAGGGGTCTCGAAGCTTTCTTT,CATSRARGLEAFF,TRBJ1-1,TRBV15,.,.
TGTGCCAGCAGCTCGGGACAGGGGAACACTGAAGCTTTCTTT,CASSSGQGNTEAFF,TRBJ1-1,TRBV7-9,TRBD1,.
TGTGCCAGCAGCTTAGGACTGACCTTGAGCTCCTACGAGCAGTACTTC,CASSLGLTLSSYEQYF,TRBJ2-7,TRBV7-2,.,.